Listed here are 12 T cell receptor beta chains from one sample, sequenced in a study of blood T cell repertoires in COVID-19. Profiled with immunoSEQ multiplex PCR; TCRdb holds only in-frame clones, not every one. The sample holds over 130,000 clones, more than 65% seen once. The sequencing input was peripheral blood. The receptors stem from a woman in her sixties with acute or convalescent COVID-19.

This chain links TRBV9 with TRBJ2-1; 10 bases map to TRBD2. Trimming took 5 bases from V and 7 from J; bases not matched to a gene: 6. This CDR3 is 14 amino acids long. Germline V lookup: CDR1 SGDLS, CDR2 YYNGEE. DNA for the CDR3: TGTGCCAGCAGGCCACCTAGCGGGAGAAATGAGCAGTTCTTC. Translating gives CASRPPSGRNEQFF.

The gene calls are TRBV6-5 and TRBJ2-7; weak D call: TRBD1 (5 bases). The CDR3 is 13 amino acids. The germline V and J ends were trimmed by 7 bases and 1 base, with 11 bases remaining between them. Germline-derived CDR1 and CDR2 are MNHEY and SVGAGI. DNA for the CDR3: TGTGCCAGCATAGGCAGGGTTTCCTACGAGCAGTACTTC. It codes for CASIGRVSYEQYF.

The rearrangement uses TRBV5-1 and TRBJ2-2, with D tentatively TRBD2 (5 bases). Trimming shortened V by 2 bases and J by 5 bases, and 13 bases separated the two germline ends. There are 15 residues in the CDR3. Germline loops: CDR1 SGHRS, CDR2 YFSETQ. CDR3 protein: CASSLQGGLTGELFF. The CDR3 DNA reads as TGCGCCAGCAGCTTACAAGGCGGACTGACCGGGGAGCTGTTTTTT. Together with reference TRBV5-1 and TRBJ2-2, the CDR3 gives the full variable domain: KAGVTQTPRYLIKTRGQQVTLSCSPISGHRSVSWYQQTPGQGLQFLFEYFSETQRNKGNFPGRFSGRQFSNSRSEMNVSTLELGDSALYLCASSLQGGLTGELFFGEGSRLTVL.

The V and J genes are TRBV4-3 and TRBJ2-2; tentative D call: TRBD2 (6 bases). The CDR3 is made up of 16 amino acids. V lost 1 base and J 4 bases, leaving 13 bases between the germline ends. Per germline, CDR1 LGHNA and CDR2 YSLEER. CDR3 nucleotide sequence: TGCGCCAGCAGCCAAGCCCCTAGCGTTACCACCGGGGAGCTGTTTTTT. It yields the protein CASSQAPSVTTGELFF.

The rearrangement joins TRBV4-1 to TRBJ2-5; weak D call: TRBD1 (7 bases). This CDR3 is built from 15 residues. The germline V gene has CDR1 MGHRA and CDR2 YSYEKL. Trimming cost V 3 bases and J 5 bases, with 16 bases left between them. CDR3 amino acids: CASSQAPGGWETQYF. The CDR3 nucleotides are TGCGCCAGCAGCCAGGCCCCAGGGGGGTGGGAGACCCAGTACTTC.

The chain links TRBV15 to TRBJ1-1; 8 bases fit TRBD1. Losses at the gene ends were 4 bases for V and 6 bases for J; bases not matched to a gene: 16. From germline, CDR1 is LNHNV and CDR2 YYDKDF (reference sequence). The CDR3 is 17 amino acids. Here the CDR3 DNA reads TGTGCCACCAGCACCCTAGGGGCAGGGGGCAAGGATGCTGAAGCTTTCTTT. This codes for CATSTLGAGGKDAEAFF.

V and J are TRBV3-1 (or the pseudogene TRBV3-2) and TRBJ2-1; 7 bases agree with TRBD2. Trimming at V came to 5 bases and at J to 6 bases, leaving 10 bases not matched to a gene. The CDR3 has 15 amino acids. Germline CDR1 is LGHDT and CDR2 is YNNKEL (reference sequence). The CDR3 region has the DNA TGTGCCAGCAGCATACCGCGGACTAGTGTCAATGAGCAGTTCTTC. Translating it yields CASSIPRTSVNEQFF.

The chain links TRBV30 to TRBJ1-1; 8 nucleotides match TRBD1. Germline CDR1 reads GTSNPN; CDR2 reads SVGIG (reference sequence). V trimming: 4 bases; J trimming: 2 bases; junction bases outside the gene matches: 3. This CDR3 region has 13 residues. In DNA form, the CDR3 reads TGTGCCTGGACGGGACAGGCTAACACTGAAGCTTTCTTT. Translation gives CAWTGQANTEAFF.

This sequence joins TRBV7-2 and TRBJ1-1; possibly TRBD1 for D (5 bases). V lost 1 base and J lost 7, with 10 bases in between. This CDR3 has 13 residues. CDR1 and CDR2 from the germline V gene are SGHTA and FQGNSA. Here the CDR3 reads CASSLGEGLEAFF. The CDR3 coding sequence is TGTGCCAGCAGCTTAGGGGAGGGACTTGAAGCTTTCTTT. Supplemented by reference TRBV7-2 and TRBJ1-1, the full variable domain reads GAGVSQSPSNKVTEKGKDVELRCDPISGHTALYWYRQSLGQGLEFLIYFQGNSAPDKSGLPSDRFSAERTGGSVSTLTIQRTQQEDSAVYLCASSLGEGLEAFFGQGTRLTVV.

V is TRBV19 and J is TRBJ2-7; D is undetermined. CDR3 length: 13 residues. CDR1 and CDR2 (germline): LNHDA, SQIVND (reference sequence). V was shortened by 5 bases and J by 3 bases, with 11 bases between the two germline ends. The CDR3 nucleotides are TGTGCCAGTAGTCTAGGACCGGGCTACGAGCAGTACTTC. This sequence encodes CASSLGPGYEQYF.

The gene calls are TRBV28 and TRBJ2-7, with 7 nucleotides matching TRBD1. Germline loops: CDR1 MDHEN, CDR2 SYDVKM. The CDR3 has 13 residues. Unmatched junction bases numbered 4, after V lost 5 bases and J lost 3 bases. Here the CDR3 DNA reads TGTGCCAGCAGTACAGGGGCCCTCTACGAGCAGTACTTC. It yields the protein CASSTGALYEQYF.

As regards this clone: This sample includes further DNA sequences coding for the same CDR3. J is TRBJ1-5 and V is TRBV18; no firm D call. Trimming stripped 3 bases from V and 2 bases from J, with 5 bases between. The CDR3 has 13 amino acids. The germline V gene encodes CDR1 KGHSH and CDR2 LQKENI. The CDR3 coding sequence is TGTGCCAGCTCACCTCAGGGCAATCAGCCCCAGCATTTT. It translates to CASSPQGNQPQHF.